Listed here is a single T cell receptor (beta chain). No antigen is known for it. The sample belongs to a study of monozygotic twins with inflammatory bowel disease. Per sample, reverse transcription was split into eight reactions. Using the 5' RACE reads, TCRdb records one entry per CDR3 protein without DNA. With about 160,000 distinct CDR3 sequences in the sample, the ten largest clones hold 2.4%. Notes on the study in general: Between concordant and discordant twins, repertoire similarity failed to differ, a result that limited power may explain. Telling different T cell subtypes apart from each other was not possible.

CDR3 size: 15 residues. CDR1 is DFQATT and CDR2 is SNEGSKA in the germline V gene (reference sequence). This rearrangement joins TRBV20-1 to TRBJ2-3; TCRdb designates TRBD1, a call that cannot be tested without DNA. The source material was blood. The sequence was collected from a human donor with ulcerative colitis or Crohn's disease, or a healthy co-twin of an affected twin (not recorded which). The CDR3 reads CSARPDWGVTDTQYF.